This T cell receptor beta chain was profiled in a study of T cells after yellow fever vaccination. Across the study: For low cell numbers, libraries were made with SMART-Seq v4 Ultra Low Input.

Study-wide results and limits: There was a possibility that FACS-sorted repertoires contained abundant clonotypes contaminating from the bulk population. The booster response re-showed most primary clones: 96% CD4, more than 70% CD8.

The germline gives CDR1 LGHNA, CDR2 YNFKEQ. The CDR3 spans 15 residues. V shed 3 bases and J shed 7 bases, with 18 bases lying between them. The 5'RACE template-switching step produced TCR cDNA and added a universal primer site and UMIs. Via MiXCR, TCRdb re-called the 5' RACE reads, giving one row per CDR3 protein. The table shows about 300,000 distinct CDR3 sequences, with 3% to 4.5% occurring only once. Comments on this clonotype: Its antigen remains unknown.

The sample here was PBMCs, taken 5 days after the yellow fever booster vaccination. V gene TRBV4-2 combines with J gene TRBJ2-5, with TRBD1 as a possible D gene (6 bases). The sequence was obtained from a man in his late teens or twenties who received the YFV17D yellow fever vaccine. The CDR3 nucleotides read TGTGCCAGCAGCCAGGAATACAGGGTTTTGGGGACCCAGTACTTC. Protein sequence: CASSQEYRVLGTQYF.